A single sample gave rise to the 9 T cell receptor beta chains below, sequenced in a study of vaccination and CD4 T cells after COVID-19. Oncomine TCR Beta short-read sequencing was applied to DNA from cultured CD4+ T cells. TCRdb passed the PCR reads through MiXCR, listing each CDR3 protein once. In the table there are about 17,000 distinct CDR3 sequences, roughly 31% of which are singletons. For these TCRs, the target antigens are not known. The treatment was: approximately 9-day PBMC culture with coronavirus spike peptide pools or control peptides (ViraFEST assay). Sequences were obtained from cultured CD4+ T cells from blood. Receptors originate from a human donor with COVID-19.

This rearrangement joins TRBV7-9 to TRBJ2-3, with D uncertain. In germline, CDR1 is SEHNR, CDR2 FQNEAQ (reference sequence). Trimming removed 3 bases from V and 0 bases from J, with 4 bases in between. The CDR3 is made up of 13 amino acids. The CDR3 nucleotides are TGTGCCAGCAGCTTCTCTAGCACAGATACGCAGTATTTT. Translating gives CASSFSSTDTQYF.

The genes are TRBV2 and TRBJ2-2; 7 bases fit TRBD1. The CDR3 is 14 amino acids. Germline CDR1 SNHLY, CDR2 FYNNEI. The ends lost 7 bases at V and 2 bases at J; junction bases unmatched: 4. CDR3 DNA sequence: TGTGCCAGCACCCGGACAGGAAACACCGGGGAGCTGTTTTTT. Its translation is CASTRTGNTGELFF. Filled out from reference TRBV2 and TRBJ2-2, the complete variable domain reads EPEVTQTPSHQVTQMGQEVILRCVPISNHLYFYWYRQILGQKVEFLVSFYNNEISEKSEIFDDQFSVERPDGSNFTLKIRSTKLEDSAMYFCASTRTGNTGELFFGEGSRLTVL.

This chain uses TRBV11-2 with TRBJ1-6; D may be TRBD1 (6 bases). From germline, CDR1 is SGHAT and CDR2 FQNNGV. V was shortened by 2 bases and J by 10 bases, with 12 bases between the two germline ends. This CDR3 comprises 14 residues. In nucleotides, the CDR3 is TGTGCCAGCAGCTTAAGGCGGGGGCAATCACCCCTCCACTTT. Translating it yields CASSLRRGQSPLHF.

As DNA, the CDR3 is TGTGCCAGCAGCGTGAGCGGGGGGGGCGTCTATGAGCAGTTCTTC. Protein product: CASSVSGGGVYEQFF. This chain connects TRBV6-1 to TRBJ2-1, with 10 bases aligning to TRBD2. From germline, CDR1 is MNHNS and CDR2 SASEGT. The CDR3 sequence is 15 residues long. Trimming took 6 bases from V and 8 from J; bases not matched to a gene: 10.

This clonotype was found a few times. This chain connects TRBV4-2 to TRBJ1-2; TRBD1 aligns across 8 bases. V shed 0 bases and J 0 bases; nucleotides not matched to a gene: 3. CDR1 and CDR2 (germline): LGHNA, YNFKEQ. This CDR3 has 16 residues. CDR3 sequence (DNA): TGTGCCAGCAGCCAAGACGCGACAGGGGCTAACTATGGCTACACCTTC. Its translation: CASSQDATGANYGYTF.

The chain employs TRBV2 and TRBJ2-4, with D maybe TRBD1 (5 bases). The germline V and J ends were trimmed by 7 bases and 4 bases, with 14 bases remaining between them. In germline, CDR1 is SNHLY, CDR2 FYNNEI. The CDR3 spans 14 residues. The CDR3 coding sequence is TGTGCCAGCATCGAGCCAAGACAGAAAAACATTCAGTACTTC. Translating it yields CASIEPRQKNIQYF.

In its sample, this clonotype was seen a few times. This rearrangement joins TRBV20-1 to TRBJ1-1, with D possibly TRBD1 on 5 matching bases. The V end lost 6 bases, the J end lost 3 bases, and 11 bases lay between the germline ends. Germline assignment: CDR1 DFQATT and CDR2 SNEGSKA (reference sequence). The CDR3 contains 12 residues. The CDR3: CSARRGYTEAFF. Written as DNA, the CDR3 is TGCAGTGCCAGAAGGGGATACACTGAAGCTTTCTTT.

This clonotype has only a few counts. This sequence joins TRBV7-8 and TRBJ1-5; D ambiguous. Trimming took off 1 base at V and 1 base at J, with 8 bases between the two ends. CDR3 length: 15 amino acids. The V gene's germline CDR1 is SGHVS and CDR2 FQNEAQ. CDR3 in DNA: TGTGCCAGCAGCTTAGTTGGGCAGAGCAATCAGCCCCAGCATTTT. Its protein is CASSLVGQSNQPQHF.

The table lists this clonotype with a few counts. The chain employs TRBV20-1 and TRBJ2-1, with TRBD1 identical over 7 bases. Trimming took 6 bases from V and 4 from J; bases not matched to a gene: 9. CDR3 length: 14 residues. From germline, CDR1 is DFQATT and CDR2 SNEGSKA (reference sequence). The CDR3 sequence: CSASPGQVYNEQFF. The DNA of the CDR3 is TGCAGTGCCTCGCCAGGACAGGTGTACAATGAGCAGTTCTTC.